The 3 T cell receptor beta chains presented below share a single source sample, sequenced in a study of blood T cell repertoires in COVID-19. Repertoires were generated with immunoSEQ multiplex PCR, while TCRdb's copy carries only in-frame clones and drops some. The sample holds about 180,000 clones, 88% seen once. Sequencing input: PBMCs or T cells enriched from blood (not recorded which). Every receptor here comes from a woman aged 18 to 35 who had recovered from COVID-19.

The chain is built from TRBV13 and TRBJ1-1, with D unresolved. Trimming removed 1 base at V and 7 bases at J, with 7 bases between. Germline lookup yields CDR1 PRHDT and CDR2 FYEKMQ (reference sequence). The CDR3 is 12 amino acids. In DNA, the CDR3 is TGTGCCAGCAGCTTAGTCGGTAGTGAAGCTTTCTTT. This sequence encodes CASSLVGSEAFF.

J is TRBJ2-1 and V is TRBV6-5; tentatively, D is TRBD1 (5 bases). Germline V CDR1 and CDR2: MNHEY, SVGAGI. The CDR3 is 13 amino acids. V was cut by 6 bases and J by 6 bases, with 12 bases left in between. CDR3: CASSVSRVNEQFF. DNA of the CDR3: TGTGCCAGCAGCGTATCCAGGGTCAATGAGCAGTTCTTC.

CDR3 loop: CASSQVGNRVTQRTNEKLFF. The CDR3 nucleotides read TGTGCCAGCAGCCAAGTAGGGAACAGGGTGACCCAACGAACTAATGAAAAACTGTTTTTT. The V gene is TRBV14, the J gene TRBJ1-4, with D tentatively TRBD1 (6 bases). From germline, CDR1 is SGHDN and CDR2 FVKESK. The CDR3 has 20 residues. The V and J ends lost 1 base and 1 base respectively, with 22 bases between them.